This T cell receptor beta chain is drawn from a study of molecular identifiers for immune sequencing clone quantification listed by TCRdb under 2018. The study in broad terms: In a replicate experiment, RNA from roughly 21,000 or 96,000 naive CD8 T cells was split into five aliquots, four of which were sequenced. This methods study benchmarked molecular-identifier clustering-based TCR repertoire sequencing (MIDCIRS) and TCR RNA copy counting, using CD8 T cells to do so.

Paper-wide results and their limitations: Identical TCR molecules sharing a barcode could cause highly expanded clone sizes to be underestimated. In CMV-specific effector cells, clones with more than 20 RNA copies accounted for over 98% of molecules, whereas in naive cells such clones accounted for under 1%. A single cell's worth of spiked-in Jurkat TCR RNA was reported detectable even among around 970,000 naive CD8 T cells. Approximately 2.7 recovered TCR RNA copies per cell were obtained by modeling, versus about 10 by digital PCR, implying a capture efficiency of about 30%. Without barcode sub-clustering, chimeric consensus sequences inflated TCR diversity; chimeras reached as high as 47%. The naive libraries included spiked-in Jurkat TCR RNA (10 copies' worth), and this RNA is not part of the donor repertoire.

This clonotype came up many times. This receptor's antigen is unknown. Base quality data are lacking; no much larger clone is found one base away. Libraries of naive CD8 T cells were built from anywhere between roughly 18,000 and 1,000,000 sorted cells, with 10%, 30% or 50% of the purified RNA used. Naive CD8 T cells were FACS-sorted as CD8+CD4-CCR7+CD45RA+ on a BD FACSAria II into RLT Plus buffer. To test detection sensitivity, Jurkat RNA equal to fewer than 13 TCR copies was added to samples of roughly 17,000-1,100,000 naive CD8 T cells. CD8 T cells were enriched using RosetteSep CD8+ T Cell Enrichment Cocktail and Ficoll-Paque, and the enriched cells then underwent ACK red cell lysis. V loses 6 bases of germline sequence and J loses 5 bases, and the interval between the two ends is 7 bases. The CDR1 and CDR2 encoded by the germline V gene are SQVTM and ANQGSEA. From its cysteine to its phenylalanine, the CDR3 spans 10 amino acids. Only the CDR3 DNA stays, 30 bases, in frame from base 1.

Libraries were built with PCR. Sequencer: NextSeq 500. Bulk TCR libraries were made following a previously described method, with the TCR primers given in Table S5. Total RNA was purified with the Qiagen AllPrep DNA/RNA kit. Before analysis, reads from multiple sequencing runs of one library were combined. On the authors' methods: Reads were retained only if their TCR constant sequence matched exactly, and those retained reads were trimmed to 150 nt and grouped according to their 12-nt molecular barcodes. Within each barcode group, reads were sub-clustered at a 15% Levenshtein threshold, and quality-weighted consensus sequences were built per RNA molecule. Non-functional sequences were removed, as were lower-count sequences one edit away from another. Based on fitting two negative binomial distributions, any barcode sub-cluster with under 20% of the maximum read count was discarded. TCRdb trimmed public reads at Q25 via fastp, called clones via MiXCR and kept in-frame beta chains. CDR3 protein sequences are deduplicated, and each keeps its most common genes and DNA. These V and J calls originate from TCRdb's pipeline instead of the authors' own analysis. The sample has under 800,000 distinct CDR3 sequences on record, around 25% of them singletons. About 0.84% of the sample is in the top ten clones.

The sequence was obtained from a human donor in good health. Some libraries in this study had Jurkat cell RNA spiked in. The chain joins TRBV29-1 to TRBJ1-1, and the D gene may be TRBD1, 6 bases matching. Sequenced: naive CD8+ T cells from blood, with Jurkat cell RNA spiked in. The cell subset or site label on this specimen signifies: FACS-sorted CD8+CD4-CCR7+CD45RA+ naive T cells. The DNA reads as follows: TGCAGCGTCGGACAGACTGAAGCTTTCTTT. This translates into CSVGQTEAFF.